This TCR beta chain was identified during a study of identical twins. CDR1 SGHNT and CDR2 YYREEE come from the germline V gene (reference sequence). The length of the CDR3 is 12 residues. V gave up 5 bases and J gave up 4 bases, with 8 bases separating them. TCRdb redid the calling of the 5' RACE reads with MiXCR, one entry per CDR3 protein. The repertoire includes approximately 680,000 distinct CDR3 sequences, around 7.5% of them detected once, and 1.6% sits in the top ten. The sample also formed part of further work on yellow fever vaccine responses in identical twins.

Sequenced: PBMCs. The chain joins TRBV5-4 to TRBJ2-3, with a weak D call TRBD1 (6 bases). This clonotype was sampled from a woman aged 18-29 years in good health. DNA of the CDR3: TGTGCCAGCAGATCAGGGGCAGATACGCAGTATTTT. It encodes CASRSGADTQYF.